This record concerns one TCR beta chain sequence. Antigen: not known. A read error may produce the germline difference seen at one junction end. This sample stems from a study of T cells in Graves' hyperthyroidism and ophthalmopathy. Overall study: Peripheral blood draws took place at initial diagnosis, ahead of any treatment.

The CDR3 regions of TCR beta were amplified from RNA transcripts. HTBI primers were the set used in a first-round RT-PCR of the TCR CDR3. A single record per CDR3 protein comes from TCRdb applying MiXCR to the multiplex PCR reads. The sample holds 45,000 to 60,000 distinct CDR3 sequences, about 50% seen once. Diagnostic decisions used clinical symptoms, serum thyroxine and TRAb, thyroid ultrasound and orbital computed tomography. CDR1 is SGHVS, CDR2 FQNEAQ, per germline. This CDR3 is 10 amino acids long. Findings and limits, study-wide: Most thyroid-expanded clonotypes above 0.001 were also found in blood.

The V call is TRBV7-8, the J call TRBJ2-2; D unclear. This sequence was found in a woman between 25 and 40 years old with Graves' ophthalmopathy. The sample taken for sequencing was blood. CDR3 loop: CASSARELFF. CDR3 bases: TGCGCCAGCAGCGCTAGGGAGCTGTTTTTT. The full variable domain, completed using reference TRBV7-8 and TRBJ2-2, is GAGVSQSPRYKVAKRGQDVALRCDPISGHVSLFWYQQALGQGPEFLTYFQNEAQLDKSGLPSDRFFAERPEGSVSTLKIQRTQQEDSAVYLCASSARELFFGEGSRLTVL.